Presented here are 6 T cell receptor beta chains from one specimen sequenced in a study of Graves' ophthalmopathy and Graves' hyperthyroidism. RNA transcripts were the template, and TCR beta CDR3 regions were amplified from them. In the first round, RT-PCR was carried out with HTBI primers, and a multiplex PCR formed the second round. TCRdb fed the multiplex PCR reads into MiXCR, producing one record per CDR3 protein. Here the sample spans fewer than 70,000 distinct CDR3 sequences, roughly half being singletons. The sample taken for sequencing was peripheral blood. All receptors derive from an adult woman with Graves' ophthalmopathy.

This clonotype occurred many times. The chain recombines TRBV11-1 with TRBJ1-1, with TRBD1 identical over 9 bases. The CDR3 length is 15 residues. Germline assignment: CDR1 SGHAT and CDR2 FQDESV (reference sequence). V shed 4 bases, J shed 0 bases, and the junction held 3 bases outside the gene matches. CDR3 sequence: CASSSGTGMNTEAFF. The CDR3 bases are TGTGCCAGCAGCTCCGGGACAGGGATGAACACTGAAGCTTTCTTT. The whole variable domain, remainder taken from reference TRBV11-1 and TRBJ1-1, is EAEVAQSPRYKITEKSQAVAFWCDPISGHATLYWYRQILGQGPELLVQFQDESVVDDSQLPKDRFSAERLKGVDSTLKIQPAELGDSAMYLCASSSGTGMNTEAFFGQGTRLTVV.

This chain uses TRBV19 with TRBJ2-7; TRBD1 might be the D (6 bases). Germline CDR1 and CDR2: LNHDA and SQIVND (reference sequence). CDR3 length equals 13 residues. V dropped 3 bases and J dropped 1 base, with 7 bases sitting between them. The CDR3 sequence: CASSIQGSYEQYF. The CDR3 nucleotides are TGTGCCAGTAGTATCCAGGGGTCCTACGAGCAGTACTTC.

About this clonotype itself: A read error may produce the germline difference seen at one junction end. The chain is built from TRBV2 and TRBJ2-3; no definite D call. Germline CDR1 and CDR2: SNHLY and FYNNEI. The CDR3 has 15 amino acids. The CDR3 spells CACRRGRSSTDTQYF. The CDR3, as DNA: TGTGCCTGCAGACGCGGTCGTAGTAGCACAGATACGCAGTACTTT.

CDR3 in DNA: TGTGCCAGCGATGCTAGCGGGAGGGGTGAGCAGTTCTTC. This translates into CASDASGRGEQFF. The rearrangement joins TRBV25-1 to TRBJ2-1; 12 bases map to TRBD2. Germline loops: CDR1 MGHDK, CDR2 SYGVNS. CDR3 length equals 13 residues. The V segment lost 8 bases and the J segment 9 bases; nucleotides outside the gene matches: 5.

This chain links TRBV20-1 with TRBJ2-1, with 11 bases that match TRBD1. The V gene end was trimmed by 0 bases and the J gene end by 7 bases; junction bases not matched to a gene: 2. This CDR3 comprises 14 residues. Germline V CDR1 and CDR2: DFQATT, SNEGSKA (reference sequence). CDR3 loop: CSARDGQGANEQFF. The CDR3 DNA reads TGCAGTGCTAGAGATGGACAGGGGGCAAATGAGCAGTTCTTC.

The chain has TRBV7-9 and TRBJ1-3; TRBD1 matches at 7 bases. V lost 4 bases and J lost 0; bases outside the gene matches: 3. The CDR3 runs to 15 residues. The germline V gene has CDR1 SEHNR and CDR2 FQNEAQ (reference sequence). The CDR3, as DNA: TGTGCCAGCAGCTCGGACAGGACCTCTGGAAACACCATATATTTT. Translating it yields CASSSDRTSGNTIYF.